The 10 T cell receptor beta chains in this list originate from one sample, sequenced in a study of blood T cell repertoires in COVID-19. The protocol was immunoSEQ multiplex PCR, while the TCRdb copy is restricted to in-frame clones and leaves out a portion. This sample carries roughly 200,000 clones, about nine tenths of them seen once, and the ten largest clones take 1.2%. Sequenced sample: PBMCs or T cells enriched from blood (not recorded which). Receptors originate from a man between 25 and 39 years old who had recovered from COVID-19.

This chain links TRBV5-4 with TRBJ2-3, with TRBD2 matching over 10 bases. CDR3 length: 16 amino acids. Germline trimming cut 1 base from V and 0 bases from J; bases unmatched to any gene: 2. Germline V gene sequence: CDR1 SGHNT, CDR2 YYREEE (reference sequence). The CDR3: CASSLKTSGSTDTQYF. The CDR3 nucleotides read TGTGCCAGCAGCTTGAAGACTAGCGGGAGCACAGATACGCAGTATTTT.

The chain recombines TRBV6-5 with TRBJ1-5, with TRBD1 matching 8 bases. The CDR3 loop spans 16 amino acids. V trimming: 0 bases; J trimming: 3 bases; junction bases outside the gene matches: 4. CDR1 and CDR2 from the germline V gene are MNHEY and SVGAGI. The DNA for the CDR3 is TGTGCCAGCAGTTACTCGTGGACAGGGTCCAATCAGCCCCAGCATTTT. Translating gives CASSYSWTGSNQPQHF.

Details on this clone: At one end, the junction sequence differs from germline, possibly due to a read error. This rearrangement joins TRBV30 to TRBJ1-4; unclear D gene. Germline V gene data show CDR1 as GTSNPN and CDR2 as SVGIG (reference sequence). The CDR3 runs 13 residues. As DNA, the CDR3 is TGTGCCTGGACTCCCCTGGGAGACAACACCGATATTTTT. Protein sequence: CAWTPLGDNTDIF. The variable domain in full, completed from reference TRBV30 and TRBJ1-4, reads SQTIHQWPATLVQPVGSPLSLECTVEGTSNPNLYWYRQAAGRGLQLLFYSVGIGQISSEVPQNLSASRPQDRQFILSSKKLLLSDSGFYLCAWTPLGDNTDIFGSGTQLSVL.

The gene calls are TRBV6-6 and TRBJ1-1; a possible D gene is TRBD1 (5 bases). This CDR3 region has 16 residues. Trimming removed 3 bases from V and 0 bases from J, with 14 bases in between. CDR1 is MNHNY and CDR2 is SVGAGI in the germline V gene (reference sequence). Here the CDR3 reads CASSYGAAALNTEAFF. The CDR3, as DNA: TGTGCCAGCAGTTATGGGGCTGCCGCTCTGAACACTGAAGCTTTCTTT.

V and J are TRBV4-1 and TRBJ2-5; D perhaps matches TRBD2 (7 bases). Germline assignment: CDR1 MGHRA and CDR2 YSYEKL. CDR3 length equals 15 residues. Trimming removed 1 base at V and 5 bases at J, with 14 bases between. This CDR3 is CASSQVGGAGETQYF. The DNA for the CDR3 is TGCGCCAGCAGCCAAGTGGGGGGGGCTGGGGAGACCCAGTACTTC.

The gene calls are TRBV4-2 and TRBJ2-7; D unresolved. Trimming pared 4 bases from V and 0 bases from J, leaving 16 bases between. Germline V gene sequence: CDR1 LGHNA, CDR2 YNFKEQ. This CDR3 spans 16 amino acids. The DNA of the CDR3 is TGTGCCAGCAGCCCCTCCACATCCGACTCCTCCTACGAGCAGTACTTC. This sequence encodes CASSPSTSDSSYEQYF.

This clone was detected only a few times. The chain employs TRBV6-2 or TRBV6-3 and TRBJ1-1, with D possibly TRBD1 on 5 matching bases. From germline, CDR1 is MNHEY and CDR2 SVGEGT. The CDR3 loop spans 15 amino acids. Trimming stripped 2 bases from V and 4 bases from J, with 14 bases between. The CDR3 loop reads CASSYEVGVGTEAFF. CDR3 coding DNA: TGTGCCAGCAGTTACGAGGTAGGGGTGGGCACTGAAGCTTTCTTT.

V and J are TRBV28 and TRBJ1-5; D gene ambiguous. The CDR3 extends over 12 amino acids. V lost 5 bases and J lost 4, with 6 bases in between. Germline V gene lookup returns CDR1 MDHEN and CDR2 SYDVKM. The CDR3 reads CASSLTNQPQHF. CDR3 coding DNA: TGTGCCAGCAGTCTCACAAATCAGCCCCAGCATTTT. Full variable domain (rest looked up from reference TRBV28 and TRBJ1-5): DVKVTQSSRYLVKRTGEKVFLECVQDMDHENMFWYRQDPGLGLRLIYFSYDVKMKEKGDIPEGYSVSREKKERFSLILESASTNQTSMYLCASSLTNQPQHFGDGTRLSIL.

The DNA of the CDR3 is TGTGCCAGCAGTGAATTTGGAGCGACTGAAGCTTTCTTT. Translation: CASSEFGATEAFF. The J gene is TRBJ1-1, the V gene TRBV25-1; no clear D. In germline, CDR1 is MGHDK, CDR2 SYGVNS. The CDR3 is 13 amino acids. The V and J ends lost 1 base and 5 bases respectively, with 8 bases between them.

This chain connects TRBV5-1 to TRBJ1-2; D possibly corresponds to TRBD1 (5 bases). The germline V gene has CDR1 SGHRS and CDR2 YFSETQ. CDR3 length equals 17 residues. V lost 0 bases and J 2 bases, leaving 17 bases between the germline ends. The CDR3 is CASSLVVYSQGNYGYTF. The CDR3 DNA follows: TGCGCCAGCAGCTTGGTAGTATATAGTCAGGGAAACTATGGCTACACCTTC.